This T cell receptor (beta chain) was identified during a study of shared clonotypes between healthy human individuals. Study in general: Donor composition was two women and three men, aged 18 to 49.

Germline-derived CDR1 and CDR2 are SGDLS and YYNGEE. This CDR3 is built from 14 residues. Trimming took 3 bases from V and 2 from J, leaving 8 bases between them. The table came from immunoSEQ multiplex PCR; TCRdb's copy has only in-frame clones and leaves some out. The data hold hundreds of thousands of clones, with about 96% observed a single time. Only CD45RO-negative cells positively selected for CCR7 counted as naive CD8 cells, so terminally differentiated effector memory CD45RA+ cells were excluded. Sequencing was done on a sample of naive CD8+ T cells sorted from blood. The rearrangement joins TRBV9 to TRBJ2-2, with D possibly matching TRBD2 (6 bases). The source of this sequence is a woman aged 25-40 years in good health. CDR3: CASSGGLNTGELFF. DNA for the CDR3: TGTGCCAGCAGCGGGGGACTTAACACCGGGGAGCTGTTTTTT. Filled out from reference TRBV9 and TRBJ2-2, the complete variable domain reads DSGVTQTPKHLITATGQRVTLRCSPRSGDLSVYWYQQSLDQGLQFLIQYYNGEERAKGNILERFSAQQFPDLHSELNLSSLELGDSALYFCASSGGLNTGELFFGEGSRLTVL.